Presented here are 26 T cell receptor beta chains from one specimen sequenced in a study of shared T cell receptors in the human thymus. Sequenced by immunoSEQ multiplex PCR; TCRdb stores in-frame clones only, minus some. Among hundreds of thousands of clones listed, approximately 87% were seen once. In addition, the sample was reused for a study of human thymus T cells.

Specimen: thymocytes. These receptors came from a boy in the first two years of life with a congenital heart defect.

CDR3 sequence: CASSYAGNQPQHF. The CDR3 DNA reads as TGTGCCAGCAGTTACGCGGGCAATCAGCCCCAGCATTTT. The chain uses TRBV6-5 and TRBJ1-5; D gene unclear. CDR1 and CDR2 (germline): MNHEY, SVGAGI. With 2 bases removed from V and 2 bases from J, the gap between germline ends came to 4 bases. CDR3 size: 13 residues.

This rearrangement joins TRBV4-1 to TRBJ2-7; 8 nucleotides line up with TRBD1. This CDR3 has 16 residues. Germline assignment: CDR1 MGHRA and CDR2 YSYEKL. V trimming: 4 bases; J trimming: 4 bases; junction bases outside the gene matches: 12. CDR3 residues: CASSLQTGANRYEQYF. CDR3 in DNA: TGCGCCAGCAGCCTCCAGACAGGGGCGAATAGGTACGAGCAGTACTTC.

This clone was seen once. This chain links TRBV5-5 with TRBJ2-7; possible D gene TRBD2, 5 bases. V gave up 2 bases and J gave up 2 bases, with 11 bases separating them. This CDR3 has 14 residues. CDR1 and CDR2 from the germline V gene are SGHKS and YYEKEE (reference sequence). CDR3 sequence reads: CASSFSGYTYEQYF. As DNA, the CDR3 is TGTGCCAGCAGCTTCTCGGGATATACCTACGAGCAGTACTTC.

This rearrangement joins TRBV19 to TRBJ2-2; D not certain. The V gene's germline CDR1 is LNHDA and CDR2 SQIVND (reference sequence). The germline V and J ends were trimmed by 6 bases and 5 bases, with 13 bases remaining between them. The CDR3 is 14 residues long. Written as DNA, the CDR3 is TGTGCCAGTAGCCCCGCGGCGGAGACCGGGGAGCTGTTTTTT. This encodes CASSPAAETGELFF. The full variable domain, completed using reference TRBV19 and TRBJ2-2, is DGGITQSPKYLFRKEGQNVTLSCEQNLNHDAMYWYRQDPGQGLRLIYYSQIVNDFQKGDIAEGYSVSREKKESFPLTVTSAQKNPTAFYLCASSPAAETGELFFGEGSRLTVL.

The count of this clone is one. The chain is built from TRBV6-5 and TRBJ1-5; D perhaps matches TRBD1 (6 bases). The CDR3 totals 15 residues. V lost 6 bases, J lost 3 bases, and 15 bases lay in between. CDR1 is MNHEY, CDR2 SVGAGI, per germline. CDR3 in amino acids: CASSPQGPINQPQHF. The CDR3 DNA follows: TGTGCCAGCAGCCCACAGGGACCGATCAATCAGCCCCAGCATTTT.

The V gene is TRBV27, the J gene TRBJ2-5; D is unclear. There are 13 residues in the CDR3. Looked up from germline, CDR1 is MNHEY and CDR2 is SMNVEV (reference sequence). Between the trimmed V and J ends, which lost 6 bases and 4 bases, there was a span of 12 bases. The CDR3 region has the DNA TGTGCCAGCAGGAGGCAAGTTCGAGAGACCCAGTACTTC. As protein: CASRRQVRETQYF.

The chain joins TRBV19 to TRBJ1-5; D unclear. Per germline, CDR1 LNHDA and CDR2 SQIVND (reference sequence). The length of the CDR3 is 14 residues. Trimming removed 4 bases from V and 0 bases from J, with 7 bases in between. The CDR3 sequence is CASSKIGSNQPQHF. CDR3 DNA sequence: TGTGCCAGTAGTAAGATCGGTAGCAATCAGCCCCAGCATTTT.

V gene TRBV11-3 combines with J gene TRBJ2-1; 11 positions match TRBD2. CDR3 size: 17 residues. Germline V lookup: CDR1 SGHNT, CDR2 YENEEA. The junction had 7 bases not matched to a gene; V was cut back by 0 bases and J by 6 bases. The CDR3 loop reads CASSLDQGTSGLNEQFF. The CDR3 nucleotides are TGTGCCAGCAGCTTAGATCAGGGGACTAGCGGTCTCAATGAGCAGTTCTTC. Full variable domain (rest looked up from reference TRBV11-3 and TRBJ2-1): EAGVVQSPRYKIIEKKQPVAFWCNPISGHNTLYWYLQNLGQGPELLIRYENEEAVDDSQLPKDRFSAERLKGVDSTLKIQPAELGDSAVYLCASSLDQGTSGLNEQFFGPGTRLTVL.

This chain links TRBV4-3 with TRBJ2-1; D uncertain. CDR3 length equals 17 residues. V lost 1 base, J lost 6 bases, and 19 bases lay in between. Germline CDR1 LGHNA, CDR2 YSLEER. The DNA of the CDR3 is TGCGCCAGCAGCCAAGTAGTTTTGGTAGTATACGGCAATGAGCAGTTCTTC. It encodes CASSQVVLVVYGNEQFF.

This chain connects TRBV6-5 to TRBJ2-7; TRBD1 matches 7 bases. Losses at the gene ends were 6 bases for V and 3 bases for J; bases not matched to a gene: 8. Germline V gene sequence: CDR1 MNHEY, CDR2 SVGAGI. CDR3 length: 14 amino acids. CDR3: CASRVTGQYYEQYF. The CDR3 DNA reads as TGTGCCAGCAGAGTGACAGGGCAGTACTACGAGCAGTACTTC.

The chain uses TRBV5-1 and TRBJ2-7; TRBD1 aligns across 7 bases. V shed 5 bases, J shed 5 bases, and the junction held 7 bases outside the gene matches. CDR3 size: 13 residues. Germline-derived CDR1 and CDR2 are SGHRS and YFSETQ. CDR3 DNA: TGCGCCAGCAGACCGGGACAGCACGACGAGCAGTACTTC. This translates into CASRPGQHDEQYF.

This CDR3 reads CASSGLAGGGRETQYF. The CDR3 DNA sequence: TGTGCCAGCAGTGGGCTAGCGGGAGGAGGCCGAGAGACCCAGTACTTC. The chain combines TRBV2 with TRBJ2-5, with 11 bases that match TRBD2. The CDR3 contains 16 residues. Trimming cost V 4 bases and J 4 bases; bases outside gene matches: 8. Germline CDR1 SNHLY, CDR2 FYNNEI.

The count of this clone is one. The chain employs TRBV15 and TRBJ2-1; 10 bases are shared with TRBD1. The CDR3 sequence is 16 residues long. Germline CDR1 is LNHNV and CDR2 is YYDKDF (reference sequence). V lost 2 bases and J lost 10; bases outside the gene matches: 11. In DNA form, the CDR3 reads TGTGCCACCAGCAGATTCCCAGGACAGGGGGTTAAGGAGCAGTTCTTC. Translating gives CATSRFPGQGVKEQFF.

V and J are TRBV4-3 and TRBJ2-5; D uncertain. CDR1 and CDR2 from the germline V gene are LGHNA and YSLEER. The V end lost 1 base, the J end lost 4 bases, and 7 bases lay between the germline ends. CDR3 size: 13 residues. CDR3 DNA sequence: TGCGCCAGCAGCCAAGTCATACTAGAGACCCAGTACTTC. Translating it yields CASSQVILETQYF.

The chain has TRBV4-1 and TRBJ2-5; maybe TRBD2 (5 bases). The V end lost 0 bases, the J end lost 5 bases, and 19 bases lay between the germline ends. The germline CDR1 and CDR2 sequences are MGHRA and YSYEKL. The CDR3 has 17 residues. The CDR3 spells CASSQEFNTRPGETQYF. The CDR3 DNA reads as TGCGCCAGCAGCCAAGAGTTTAACACAAGGCCGGGGGAGACCCAGTACTTC.

The CDR3 region is CAWSSRTATPKNIQYF. As DNA, the CDR3 is TGTGCCTGGAGTTCCCGGACAGCCACCCCCAAAAACATTCAGTACTTC. The V gene is TRBV30, the J gene TRBJ2-4; a weak D match, TRBD1 (6 bases). The germline V gene encodes CDR1 GTSNPN and CDR2 SVGIG (reference sequence). V shed 2 bases and J shed 2 bases, with 16 bases lying between them. The CDR3 sequence is 16 residues long.

The genes are TRBV5-6 and TRBJ2-5; D possibly corresponds to TRBD2 (7 bases). V was shortened by 0 bases and J by 5 bases, with 17 bases between the two germline ends. CDR3 size: 16 residues. CDR1 and CDR2 from the germline V gene are SGHDT and YYEEEE. CDR3 loop: CASSLAKGGGSETQYF. Written as DNA, the CDR3 is TGTGCCAGCAGCTTGGCCAAGGGGGGAGGGAGTGAGACCCAGTACTTC.

J is TRBJ2-1 and V is TRBV25-1, with D tentatively TRBD2 (5 bases). The germline V gene has CDR1 MGHDK and CDR2 SYGVNS. Trimming stripped 2 bases from V and 0 bases from J, with 8 bases between. CDR3 length: 15 amino acids. The CDR3 DNA is TGTGCCAGCAGTGAAGGAGCGGACTCCTACAATGAGCAGTTCTTC. Amino acids: CASSEGADSYNEQFF.

V gene TRBV5-4 combines with J gene TRBJ2-7, with TRBD2 identical over 11 bases. The V segment lost 4 bases and the J segment 2 bases; nucleotides outside the gene matches: 5. Germline V lookup: CDR1 SGHNT, CDR2 YYREEE (reference sequence). This CDR3 is built from 15 residues. The CDR3 DNA reads as TGTGCCAGCAGCCGGAATAGCGGGAGGGCCTACGAGCAGTACTTC. Translating gives CASSRNSGRAYEQYF.

V usage is TRBV10-1 and J usage is TRBJ1-4; no clear D gene. Trimming removed 0 bases at V and 1 base at J, with 9 bases between. CDR3 size: 16 residues. Germline-derived CDR1 and CDR2 are WNHNN and SYGVQD (reference sequence). The CDR3 sequence: CASSESPIETNEKLFF. DNA of the CDR3: TGCGCCAGCAGTGAGTCGCCGATAGAAACTAATGAAAAACTGTTTTTT.

The chain has TRBV11-1 and TRBJ2-7; D unresolved. The V end was cut by 0 bases, the J end by 0 bases, with 9 bases between. The germline CDR1 and CDR2 sequences are SGHAT and FQDESV (reference sequence). The CDR3 consists of 15 residues. The CDR3 protein is CASSLAPRGSYEQYF. The CDR3 DNA reads TGTGCCAGCAGCTTAGCCCCCCGCGGCTCCTACGAGCAGTACTTC.

CDR3 sequence: CASSRGGGGETQYF. The CDR3 nucleotides are TGTGCCAGCAGTCGCGGGGGGGGAGGCGAGACCCAGTACTTC. The rearrangement uses TRBV27 and TRBJ2-5; 9 bases align to TRBD2. The V gene's germline CDR1 is MNHEY and CDR2 SMNVEV (reference sequence). The length of the CDR3 is 14 residues. V dropped 5 bases and J dropped 5; count of bases not matched to a gene: 6.

The J gene is TRBJ2-1, the V gene TRBV13; TRBD2 aligns across 9 bases. The V gene end was trimmed by 1 base and the J gene end by 9 bases; junction bases not matched to a gene: 7. The CDR3 covers 15 residues. Germline V gene lookup returns CDR1 PRHDT and CDR2 FYEKMQ (reference sequence). The CDR3 DNA follows: TGTGCCAGCAGCTTAGCAGCGGGAGGAGGGGGTGAGCAGTTCTTC. Protein: CASSLAAGGGGEQFF.

This clone has more than one count but fewer than ten. This rearrangement joins TRBV5-5 to TRBJ1-2; possible D gene TRBD1, 6 bases. The CDR3 contains 13 residues. Germline CDR1 and CDR2: SGHKS and YYEKEE (reference sequence). The ends were cut back, 2 bases at V and 4 bases at J, with 9 bases in the middle. The CDR3 loop is CASSLTGIYGYTF. The CDR3 coding sequence is TGTGCCAGCAGCTTAACAGGGATCTATGGCTACACCTTC.

This rearrangement joins TRBV2 to TRBJ2-4; 8 positions match TRBD1. This CDR3 is 19 amino acids long. CDR1 and CDR2 (germline): SNHLY, FYNNEI. J was trimmed by 1 base and V by 4 bases; bases with no gene match: 15. This chain's CDR3 is CASSGTGTGLLGAKNIQYF. CDR3 coding DNA: TGTGCCAGCAGTGGGACCGGGACAGGCCTGCTCGGGGCCAAAAACATTCAGTACTTC.

The chain has TRBV4-3 and TRBJ2-5; TRBD1 matches 7 bases. Germline V gene lookup returns CDR1 LGHNA and CDR2 YSLEER. The CDR3 extends over 18 amino acids. Losses at the gene ends were 0 bases for V and 1 base for J; bases not matched to a gene: 11. In DNA, the CDR3 is TGCGCCAGCAGCCAAGATTTAGGGGGCCCAAACGCCCAAGAGACCCAGTACTTC. It is translated as CASSQDLGGPNAQETQYF.